One sample yielded the 21 T cell receptor beta chains listed below, sequenced in a study of immune characterization of retroperitoneal liposarcoma. TCRdb recomputed calls from the PCR reads with MiXCR, one row per CDR3 protein. The data contain some 6,600 distinct CDR3 sequences, roughly 29% of them seen just once; the ten biggest clones take up roughly a quarter. Sequencing used tumor tissue. Every receptor here comes from a female donor with retroperitoneal liposarcoma.

The rearrangement links TRBV2 to TRBJ1-1; no definite D call. V was pared by 10 bases and J by 4 bases, with 16 bases between. Germline V lookup: CDR1 SNHLY, CDR2 FYNNEI. This CDR3 region has 13 residues. CDR3 nucleotide sequence: TGTGCCAACAAATTTAGGGTTGCCACTGAAGCTTTCTTT. The encoded protein is CANKFRVATEAFF.

This clonotype has at least ten counts. The V call is TRBV7-9, the J call TRBJ1-3; 10 bases agree with TRBD1. This CDR3 comprises 15 residues. The J segment lost 2 bases and the V segment lost 4 bases, leaving 2 bases of the junction unmatched. Germline values: CDR1 SEHNR, CDR2 FQNEAQ (reference sequence). The CDR3 nucleotides are TGTGCCAGCAGCTCCGGACAGGGGGCTGGAAACACCATATATTTT. It yields the protein CASSSGQGAGNTIYF.

This clonotype occurred once. As the CDR3 is not closed by the conserved phenylalanine or tryptophan, this likely results from a read error. Because the CDR3's place on the DNA is in doubt, the DNA is left out and the CDR3 is given as listed by TCRdb. V gene TRBV27 combines with J gene TRBJ1-6; the DNA was not compared with TRBD1, the D call given in the table. Termini included, the CDR3 measures 16 amino acids. The germline V gene has CDR1 MNHEY and CDR2 SMNVEV (reference sequence). CDR3 amino acids: CASSWGSSYNEQFFGP.

Points on this clonotype: A read error is likely, as this CDR3 ends without the conserved phenylalanine or tryptophan. V usage is TRBV6-6 and J usage is TRBJ2-1; TRBD1 agrees at 7 bases. The V segment lost 6 bases and the J segment 4 bases; nucleotides outside the gene matches: 3. CDR1 is MNHNY, CDR2 SVGAGI, per germline (reference sequence). The CDR3 runs to 13 residues. CDR3: CASRPGQYNEQFS. CDR3 nucleotide sequence: TGTGCCAGCAGGCCGGGACAGTACAATGAGCAGTTCTCC.

The table lists this clonotype with many counts. The J gene is TRBJ2-1, the V gene TRBV5-4; 8 nucleotides align to TRBD2. Germline assignment: CDR1 SGHNT and CDR2 YYREEE (reference sequence). The CDR3 covers 16 residues. V lost 4 bases to trimming and J lost 2 bases; unmatched junction nucleotides: 8. The CDR3 DNA reads as TGTGCCAGCAGCGCACCGGGACTAGTCCCCTACAATGAGCAGTTCTTC. Its translation: CASSAPGLVPYNEQFF.

The V gene is TRBV14, the J gene TRBJ2-5, with D unclear. Matching the DNA end better, TRBJ2-1 makes the J call doubtful. The V gene's germline CDR1 is SGHDN and CDR2 FVKESK. This CDR3 is built from 14 residues. CDR3 DNA sequence: TGTGCCAGCAGCCAAGACGCAGCCTACAATGAGCAGTTCTTC. It specifies CASSQDAAYNEQFF.

This clonotype was counted at least ten times. The chain carries TRBV7-8 and TRBJ2-1; no definite D call. V lost 8 bases and J lost 7, with 12 bases in between. The CDR3 runs to 12 residues. From germline, CDR1 is SGHVS and CDR2 FQNEAQ. Written as DNA, the CDR3 is TGTGCCAGCTTAGATGGTGTGAATGAGCAGTTCTTC. Its translation: CASLDGVNEQFF.

V is TRBV6-1 and J is TRBJ2-3; 14 nucleotides agree with TRBD2. From germline, CDR1 is MNHNS and CDR2 SASEGT. V lost 3 bases to trimming and J lost 1 base; unmatched junction nucleotides: 9. CDR3 length equals 19 residues. The CDR3 reads CASSDTIPGLAGGTDTQYF. The CDR3, as DNA: TGTGCCAGCAGTGATACGATACCGGGACTAGCGGGAGGCACAGATACGCAGTATTTT.

About this clonotype: Given a much more abundant clone one base away, this may be a read error. This rearrangement joins TRBV27 to TRBJ2-1; the match to TRBD1 covers 11 bases. The CDR3 length is 13 residues. V shed 10 bases and J 10 bases; nucleotides not matched to a gene: 9. Germline assignment: CDR1 MNHEY and CDR2 SMNVEV (reference sequence). The CDR3 spells CATGQGALYEQFF. Here the CDR3 DNA reads TGTGCCACCGGACAGGGGGCGCTTTACGAGCAGTTCTTC.

A word on this clonotype: A read error may be the cause here, since a much bigger clone is one base away. This chain uses TRBV7-8 with TRBJ2-1; a possible D gene is TRBD1 (5 bases). This CDR3 region has 15 residues. V lost 0 bases and J lost 10, with 16 bases in between. Germline V gives CDR1 SGHVS, CDR2 FQNEAQ. The CDR3 sequence: CASSLAIDRMYEQFF. The CDR3 DNA reads TGTGCCAGCAGCTTAGCTATCGACAGAATGTACGAGCAGTTCTTC.

This sequence joins TRBV12-3 or TRBV12-4 and TRBJ1-1; D perhaps matches TRBD1 (5 bases). The CDR3 consists of 12 residues. The ends were cut back, 2 bases at V and 4 bases at J, with 5 bases in the middle. In nucleotides, the CDR3 is TGTGCCAGCAGTTTAAGGGGCACTGAAGCTTTCTTT. Translated: CASSLRGTEAFF.

This clonotype is classed as medium-sized. The rearrangement links TRBV6-1 to TRBJ2-2; D gene uncertain. Germline values: CDR1 MNHNS, CDR2 SASEGT. The CDR3 runs 12 residues. V was clipped by 8 bases and J by 4 bases, with 8 bases between them. In DNA, the CDR3 is TGTGCCAGCCGAAGCTTCACCGGGGAGCTGTTTTTT. Translated, it gives CASRSFTGELFF.

The chain has TRBV3-1 and TRBJ2-1; D possibly corresponds to TRBD2 (7 bases). Germline CDR1 and CDR2: LGHDT and YNNKEL (reference sequence). Trimming took off 0 bases at V and 6 bases at J, with 15 bases between the two ends. There are 16 residues in the CDR3. The CDR3 is CASSQDGGPPSNEQFF. CDR3 DNA: TGTGCCAGCAGCCAAGACGGGGGGCCCCCCTCCAATGAGCAGTTCTTC.

This clonotype was found a few times. The chain joins TRBV12-3 or TRBV12-4 to TRBJ1-1, with D unresolved. CDR3 size: 13 residues. Between the trimmed V and J ends, which lost 2 bases and 4 bases, there was a span of 8 bases. Here the CDR3 DNA reads TGTGCCAGCAGTTTAAGACGGAGCACTGAAGCTTTCTTT. Amino acids: CASSLRRSTEAFF.

This clonotype turned up a few times. The V gene is TRBV5-5, the J gene TRBJ2-1, with 12 bases that match TRBD2. CDR1 is SGHKS and CDR2 is YYEKEE in the germline V gene (reference sequence). After removal of 7 bases from V and 6 bases from J, the junction contained 11 bases not matched to a gene. This CDR3 is 16 amino acids long. The CDR3 sequence: CASAWLAGGPGNEQFF. In nucleotides, the CDR3 is TGTGCCAGCGCCTGGCTAGCGGGAGGGCCAGGCAATGAGCAGTTCTTC.

This clonotype was seen a handful of times. The rearrangement links TRBV6-1 to TRBJ2-1, with TRBD2 matching 7 bases. This CDR3 is built from 16 residues. Germline V CDR1 and CDR2: MNHNS, SASEGT. Losses at the gene ends were 0 bases for V and 0 bases for J; bases not matched to a gene: 2. The CDR3 sequence is CASSEASSGSYNEQFF. The CDR3 DNA reads TGTGCCAGCAGTGAAGCCTCTAGCGGCTCCTACAATGAGCAGTTCTTC.

This clonotype has more than one count but fewer than ten. The J gene is TRBJ2-5, the V gene TRBV6-6, with 7 bases lining up with TRBD2. Germline lookup yields CDR1 MNHNY and CDR2 SVGAGI (reference sequence). The CDR3 loop spans 15 amino acids. The V and J ends lost 4 bases and 11 bases, in that order; junction bases with no gene match: 16. CDR3 protein: CASSFYKGRVNEQYF. The DNA of the CDR3 is TGTGCCAGCAGTTTTTACAAGGGGAGGGTCAATGAGCAGTACTTC.

This clonotype was seen many times. The chain couples TRBV7-2 to TRBJ2-1, with 10 bases that match TRBD2. The germline gives CDR1 SGHTA, CDR2 FQGNSA. The CDR3 totals 15 residues. Trimming took 5 bases from V and 4 from J; bases not matched to a gene: 5. The CDR3 sequence is CASSLGLADYNEQFF. The CDR3, as DNA: TGTGCCAGCAGCCTAGGACTAGCGGATTACAATGAGCAGTTCTTC.

The sample holds many counts of this clonotype. The J gene is TRBJ2-1, the V gene TRBV6-1; 7 nucleotides agree with TRBD2. There are 13 residues in the CDR3. With V trimmed by 6 bases and J by 9 bases, 8 bases remained unmatched. CDR1 is MNHNS and CDR2 is SASEGT in the germline V gene. Here the CDR3 reads CASRLAVWSEQFF. Here the CDR3 DNA reads TGTGCCAGCAGGCTAGCGGTGTGGAGTGAGCAGTTCTTC.

The genes are TRBV6-1 and TRBJ2-5, with 7 bases aligning to TRBD1. The CDR3 loop spans 16 amino acids. Per germline, CDR1 MNHNS and CDR2 SASEGT. Trimming cost V 5 bases and J 0 bases; bases outside gene matches: 9. CDR3 nucleotide sequence: TGTGCCAGCAGTCCTCAACACGGGACAGACCAAGAGACCCAGTACTTC. This encodes CASSPQHGTDQETQYF.

The chain carries TRBV7-6 and TRBJ2-5; D perhaps matches TRBD2 (6 bases). The J call is doubtful: the DNA matches TRBJ2-7 better. Germline CDR1 reads SGHVS; CDR2 reads FNYEAQ. CDR3 length: 15 amino acids. This chain's CDR3 is CASSPGTPSSYEQYF. The CDR3 coding sequence is TGTGCCAGCAGCCCCGGGACTCCTTCTTCCTACGAGCAGTACTTC.